This entry describes one T cell receptor beta chain. Germline assignment: CDR1 MNHNS and CDR2 SASEGT. Between the trimmed V and J ends, which lost 0 bases and 5 bases, there was a span of 10 bases. CDR3 length: 14 residues. These data originate in a study of blood T cell repertoires in COVID-19. This table comes from immunoSEQ multiplex PCR, and its TCRdb copy is limited to in-frame clones, with some not included. The repertoire holds some 410,000 clones, with roughly 88% as singletons. Sequencing was carried out using PBMCs or T cells enriched from blood (not recorded which). The chain joins TRBV6-1 to TRBJ1-1; D perhaps matches TRBD1 (5 bases). This receptor was taken from a woman aged 30 to 39 with acute COVID-19. The CDR3 loop reads CASSEAAGQTEAFF. CDR3 sequence (DNA): TGTGCCAGCAGTGAAGCGGCAGGGCAAACTGAAGCTTTCTTT.